The rows below give T cell receptor beta chains drawn from one sample of a study of OX40 agonist ivuxolimab in advanced cancers. Using immunoSEQ multiplex PCR, the repertoire was profiled, and TCRdb retains in-frame clones only, with some absent. The repertoire includes around 50,000 clones, 80% to 90% of them detected once, and more than 3% sits in the top ten. This sample comprised CD4+ or CD8+ T cells sorted from blood, obtained in a trial of the OX40 agonist ivuxolimab. All receptors come from an adult with an advanced solid tumor such as melanoma, head and neck, liver or kidney cancer. The CDR3 runs from the conserved cysteine through the conserved F or W. Each record gives: clone size, J gene, V gene, D gene, CDR3 protein, CDR3 DNA. A D gene is named only where the DNA matches it firmly. Clone size, where shown, is once, few, many, or a class for clones that have expanded.

>few|TRBJ2-7|TRBV2|NA
CASRGQAYEQYF
TGTGCCAGCAGAGGACAAGCCTACGAGCAGTACTTC
>once|TRBJ1-3|TRBV18|NA
CASSPEGPGNTIYF
TGTGCCAGCTCACCTGAGGGTCCTGGAAACACCATATATTTT
>NA|TRBJ2-3|TRBV28|NA
CASSANLYTDTQYF
TGTGCCAGCAGTGCTAACTTGTACACAGATACGCAGTATTTT
>NA|TRBJ1-4|TRBV18|NA
CASSQGRLGTNEKLFF
TGTGCCAGCTCACAAGGACGCCTGGGGACTAATGAAAAACTGTTTTTT
>NA|TRBJ2-3|TRBV11-2|NA
CASSLSPHTDTQYF
TGTGCCAGCAGCCTATCCCCTCACACAGATACGCAGTATTTT
>few|TRBJ2-1|TRBV10-2|TRBD2
CASLWDAGGFGEQFF
TGCGCCAGCCTGTGGGATGCGGGAGGGTTCGGTGAGCAGTTCTTC
>NA|TRBJ1-6|TRBV30|NA
CAWSVQGTSPLHF
TGTGCCTGGAGTGTCCAGGGAACTTCACCCCTCCACTTT
>few|TRBJ1-5|TRBV18|NA
CASSPYNQPQHF
TGTGCCAGCTCACCCTACAATCAGCCCCAGCATTTT
>once|TRBJ2-7|TRBV4-3|NA
CASSQDYDLSYEQYF
TGCGCCAGCAGCCAAGATTACGACCTCTCTTACGAGCAGTACTTC
>NA|TRBJ2-2|TRBV10-3|NA
CAGRWGDRGELFF
TGTGCCGGGCGATGGGGGGATCGCGGGGAGCTGTTTTTT
>NA|TRBJ2-7|TRBV7-2|NA
CASSWGTPSYEQYF
TGTGCCAGCAGCTGGGGGACCCCCTCCTACGAGCAGTACTTC
>NA|TRBJ2-6|TRBV10-3|TRBD2
CAISAGGSGANVLTF
TGTGCCATCAGCGCGGGGGGGTCTGGGGCCAACGTCCTGACTTTC
>NA|TRBJ1-1|TRBV7-9|NA
CASSMGQNTEAFF
TGTGCCAGCAGCATGGGACAGAACACTGAAGCTTTCTTT
>NA|TRBJ2-4|TRBV5-5|TRBD2
CASSLGLAGGWAKNIQYF
TGTGCCAGCAGCTTGGGACTAGCGGGAGGTTGGGCCAAAAACATTCAGTACTTC
>NA|TRBJ2-5|TRBV30|NA
CAWNRHVQETQYF
TGTGCCTGGAACCGACACGTCCAAGAGACCCAGTACTTC
>NA|TRBJ2-1|TRBV6-6|TRBD1
CASSRDRENEQFF
TGTGCCAGCAGTAGGGACAGGGAAAATGAGCAGTTCTTC
>NA|TRBJ1-2|TRBV19|NA
CASSMYSDSYGYTF
TGTGCCAGTAGTATGTACAGTGACAGCTATGGCTACACCTTC
>few|TRBJ2-3|TRBV19|NA
CASSPGGVLMDTQYF
TGTGCCAGTAGTCCCGGCGGGGTTTTGATGGATACGCAGTATTTT
>NA|TRBJ1-1|TRBV27|NA
CASSPGPSWDTEAFF
TGTGCCAGCAGTCCTGGACCGTCTTGGGACACTGAAGCTTTCTTT
>NA|TRBJ1-2|TRBV11-2|NA
CASSQGRTIFNYGYTF
TGTGCCAGCAGCCAGGGACGGACGATTTTTAACTATGGCTACACCTTC
>NA|TRBJ2-1|TRBV6-5|TRBD2
CASWGGYNEQFF
TGTGCCAGCTGGGGGGGCTACAATGAGCAGTTCTTC
>once|TRBJ2-1|TRBV7-2|TRBD2
CASSLVAGGPDEQFF
TGTGCCAGCAGCTTAGTGGCGGGAGGGCCGGATGAGCAGTTCTTC
>NA|TRBJ2-2|TRBV18|NA
CASAGTEDTGELFF
TGTGCCAGCGCGGGGACGGAAGACACCGGGGAGCTGTTTTTT
>NA|TRBJ2-5|TRBV18|NA
CASSRGPSVGLQETQYF
TGTGCCAGCTCACGGGGACCTAGTGTCGGTTTGCAAGAGACCCAGTACTTC
>NA|TRBJ1-5|TRBV19|NA
CASRGRDRGANQPQHF
TGTGCCAGTAGGGGAAGGGACCGCGGGGCGAATCAGCCCCAGCATTTT
>NA|TRBJ1-2|TRBV28|TRBD1
CASSLQGAGAGYTF
TGTGCCAGCAGTTTACAGGGGGCAGGGGCTGGCTACACCTTC
>NA|TRBJ2-5|TRBV19|NA
CASSGSSQERETQYF
TGTGCCAGTAGTGGATCATCCCAAGAACGAGAGACCCAGTACTTC
>NA|TRBJ2-3|TRBV7-7|TRBD1
CASSVDRGADTQYF
TGTGCTAGCAGCGTAGACAGGGGGGCAGATACGCAGTATTTT
>few|TRBJ2-1|TRBV7-2|NA
CASSFGQLASDEQFF
TGTGCCAGCAGCTTCGGTCAGCTAGCCTCCGATGAGCAGTTCTTC
>NA|TRBJ1-2|TRBV13|NA
CASSFRGGYGYTF
TGTGCCAGCAGCTTCCGGGGCGGCTATGGCTACACCTTC
>NA|TRBJ2-7|TRBV10-3|NA
CAISENSFYEQYF
TGTGCCATCAGTGAAAACTCCTTCTACGAGCAGTACTTC
>few|TRBJ2-1|TRBV6-1|NA
CASSIGAKQFF
TGTGCCAGCAGTATTGGGGCAAAGCAGTTCTTC
>NA|TRBJ1-2|TRBV5-1|TRBD1
CASRSQGEGYTF
TGCGCCAGCAGATCTCAGGGGGAGGGCTACACCTTC
>few|TRBJ1-2|TRBV2|NA
CASSEAVTSYGYTF
TGTGCCAGCAGTGAAGCGGTGACGAGCTATGGCTACACCTTC